One and the same sample provided the 29 T cell receptor beta chains below, sequenced in a study of beta chain features in type 1 diabetes. Isolated RNA was reverse transcribed in full, so expressed TCRB transcripts were sequenced. Here immunoSEQ multiplex PCR was the method, and the copy in TCRdb shows in-frame clones only, minus some. This sample has about half a million clones, with roughly 10% found just once. Sequencing was done on a sample of naive CD4+ T cells from blood. Receptors were obtained from a woman aged 18-29 years in good health.

This clone was seen only a few times. The chain joins TRBV5-4 to TRBJ2-3, with 9 bases that match TRBD1. The CDR3 is made up of 16 amino acids. The junction had 8 bases not matched to a gene; V was cut back by 3 bases and J by 3 bases. From germline, CDR1 is SGHNT and CDR2 YYREEE (reference sequence). Here the CDR3 DNA reads TGTGCCAGCAGCTCCGCCACCGGGACAGGGACAGATACGCAGTATTTT. It yields the protein CASSSATGTGTDTQYF.

V and J are TRBV29-1 and TRBJ2-3; 8 bases align to TRBD2. V dropped 3 bases and J dropped 4; count of bases not matched to a gene: 6. CDR1 is SQVTM, CDR2 ANQGSEA, per germline. This CDR3 comprises 14 residues. CDR3 amino acids: CSVDRGRIADTQYF. The CDR3 DNA reads TGCAGCGTTGATCGCGGGAGGATCGCAGATACGCAGTATTTT.

This clone has only a few counts. The CDR3 nucleotides read TGCGCCAGCAGCTTGGCCCCCTTAGAGACCCAGTACTTC. Its protein product is CASSLAPLETQYF. The chain links TRBV5-1 to TRBJ2-5, with D uncertain. This CDR3 spans 13 amino acids. Trimming shortened V by 0 bases and J by 4 bases, and 7 bases separated the two germline ends. Germline V gene data show CDR1 as SGHRS and CDR2 as YFSETQ.

The chain is built from TRBV7-2 and TRBJ2-1; D is unclear. V was trimmed by 4 bases and J by 6 bases, leaving 13 bases between them. The CDR3 loop spans 14 amino acids. Germline V gene sequence: CDR1 SGHTA, CDR2 FQGNSA. The CDR3 protein is CASSSGRSPNEQFF. CDR3 nucleotide sequence: TGTGCCAGCAGCTCCGGACGTTCTCCCAATGAGCAGTTCTTC.

This rearrangement joins TRBV25-1 to TRBJ1-1; D gene uncertain. The V gene's germline CDR1 is MGHDK and CDR2 SYGVNS. V dropped 1 base and J dropped 0 bases, with 9 bases sitting between them. This CDR3 is built from 15 residues. In DNA form, the CDR3 reads TGTGCCAGCAGTGAATCGTGGAGGTTGAACACTGAAGCTTTCTTT. This gives the protein CASSESWRLNTEAFF.

In nucleotides, the CDR3 is TGTGCCAGCAGCGCTACCCGGGGTTCGAAGAGGCAGCCCCAGCATTTT. Translation: CASSATRGSKRQPQHF. V and J are TRBV7-2 and TRBJ1-5, with D uncertain. The CDR3 consists of 16 residues. Germline loops: CDR1 SGHTA, CDR2 FQGNSA. V lost 5 bases and J 7 bases, leaving 21 bases between the germline ends.

V is TRBV30 and J is TRBJ2-1, with 15 nucleotides matching TRBD2. The CDR3 contains 17 residues. Germline V gene sequence: CDR1 GTSNPN, CDR2 SVGIG (reference sequence). Unmatched junction bases numbered 8, after V lost 0 bases and J lost 8 bases. In DNA form, the CDR3 reads TGTGCCTGGAGTGTTTCCCGGACTAGCGGGAGGGGGCATGAGCAGTTCTTC. Translated, it gives CAWSVSRTSGRGHEQFF.

The chain couples TRBV7-2 to TRBJ2-2; tentatively, D is TRBD2 (5 bases). With 5 bases removed from V and 0 bases from J, the gap between germline ends came to 10 bases. There are 15 residues in the CDR3. The germline gives CDR1 SGHTA, CDR2 FQGNSA. CDR3 sequence: CASSEHGANTGELFF. In DNA form, the CDR3 reads TGTGCCAGCAGCGAGCACGGGGCGAACACCGGGGAGCTGTTTTTT.

The chain recombines TRBV25-1 with TRBJ1-6; D is unclear. Trimming removed 10 bases from V and 8 bases from J, with 18 bases in between. The germline CDR1 and CDR2 sequences are MGHDK and SYGVNS. The CDR3 is made up of 14 amino acids. The CDR3: CATSDVRRDSPLHF. The CDR3 nucleotides are TGTGCCACCTCAGATGTAAGAAGGGATTCACCCCTCCACTTT.

V and J are TRBV18 and TRBJ2-7, with 10 bases lining up with TRBD1. CDR1 is KGHSH, CDR2 LQKENI, per germline. The CDR3 runs to 13 residues. Trimming at V came to 6 bases and at J to 6 bases, leaving 5 bases not matched to a gene. The CDR3 sequence is CASSGTGVSEQYF. CDR3 in DNA: TGTGCCAGCTCCGGGACAGGGGTCAGCGAGCAGTACTTC. The full variable domain, with the rest looked up from reference TRBV18 and TRBJ2-7, is NAGVMQNPRHLVRRRGQEARLRCSPMKGHSHVYWYRQLPEEGLKFMVYLQKENIIDESGMPKERFSAEFPKEGPSILRIQQVVRGDSAAYFCASSGTGVSEQYFGPGTRLTVT.

This clone was detected a few times. The chain recombines TRBV28 with TRBJ2-4; no firm D call. Germline loops: CDR1 MDHEN, CDR2 SYDVKM. V dropped 6 bases and J dropped 0 bases, with 12 bases sitting between them. The CDR3 contains 15 residues. In DNA, the CDR3 is TGTGCCAGCAGATCAATGACCCTAGCCAAAAACATTCAGTACTTC. It codes for CASRSMTLAKNIQYF.

J is TRBJ2-5 and V is TRBV5-1; 11 nucleotides align to TRBD1. Germline V lookup: CDR1 SGHRS, CDR2 YFSETQ. The CDR3 is 15 residues long. After removal of 3 bases from V and 5 bases from J, the junction contained 6 bases not matched to a gene. Here the CDR3 DNA reads TGCGCCAGCAGCTCAGGACAGGGGGCTTTGGAGACCCAGTACTTC. Translating gives CASSSGQGALETQYF. Filled out from reference TRBV5-1 and TRBJ2-5, the complete variable domain reads KAGVTQTPRYLIKTRGQQVTLSCSPISGHRSVSWYQQTPGQGLQFLFEYFSETQRNKGNFPGRFSGRQFSNSRSEMNVSTLELGDSALYLCASSSGQGALETQYFGPGTRLLVL.

This clone was detected a few times. V usage is TRBV19 and J usage is TRBJ2-3, with D maybe TRBD1 (5 bases). Trimming pared 7 bases from V and 0 bases from J, leaving 14 bases between. Germline V gene sequence: CDR1 LNHDA, CDR2 SQIVND (reference sequence). CDR3 length: 15 amino acids. The CDR3 reads CASKGVGASTDTQYF. Written as DNA, the CDR3 is TGTGCCAGTAAAGGGGTAGGTGCTAGCACAGATACGCAGTATTTT.

The chain is built from TRBV15 and TRBJ1-1; 8 positions agree with TRBD1. The germline V gene has CDR1 LNHNV and CDR2 YYDKDF (reference sequence). The CDR3 consists of 15 residues. Losses at the gene ends were 0 bases for V and 3 bases for J; bases not matched to a gene: 3. DNA of the CDR3: TGTGCCACCAGCAGAGAGGCAGGGGGCTACACTGAAGCTTTCTTT. Residues: CATSREAGGYTEAFF.

V usage is TRBV9 and J usage is TRBJ2-7; possibly TRBD1 for D (5 bases). This CDR3 has 15 amino acids. Germline loops: CDR1 SGDLS, CDR2 YYNGEE. Deletions cut 1 base from V and 3 bases from J, with 14 bases between. The CDR3 nucleotides are TGTGCCAGCAGCGTATTTGCAGGGCGAGGCTACGAGCAGTACTTC. This gives the protein CASSVFAGRGYEQYF.

The V gene is TRBV28, the J gene TRBJ2-3, with 7 bases identical to TRBD1. The trim removed 3 bases at V and 4 bases at J, leaving 4 bases unmatched. Germline CDR1 and CDR2: MDHEN and SYDVKM. The CDR3 runs 14 residues. CDR3 nucleotides: TGTGCCAGCAGTTTTTGGGACAGAGCAGATACGCAGTATTTT. This encodes CASSFWDRADTQYF.

J is TRBJ2-7 and V is TRBV7-9; no firm D call. The ends were cut back, 1 base at V and 7 bases at J, with 14 bases in the middle. From germline, CDR1 is SEHNR and CDR2 FQNEAQ (reference sequence). The CDR3 runs 14 residues. The CDR3 nucleotides read TGTGCCAGCAGCTTAGGTGGCAGCGCGAATGAGCAGTACTTC. The encoded protein is CASSLGGSANEQYF. Filled out from reference TRBV7-9 and TRBJ2-7, the complete variable domain reads DTGVSQNPRHKITKRGQNVTFRCDPISEHNRLYWYRQTLGQGPEFLTYFQNEAQLEKSRLLSDRFSAERPKGSFSTLEIQRTEQGDSAMYLCASSLGGSANEQYFGPGTRLTVT.

The J gene is TRBJ2-7, the V gene TRBV27; TRBD1 matches 7 bases. With 2 bases clipped from V and 3 bases from J, the junction kept 4 bases outside the gene matches. The CDR3 loop spans 14 amino acids. Germline CDR1 reads MNHEY; CDR2 reads SMNVEV (reference sequence). Here the CDR3 DNA reads TGTGCCAGCAGTTTACGTAACAGGGGCTACGAGCAGTACGTC. Translation gives CASSLRNRGYEQYV.

This clone was seen only a few times. The chain links TRBV6-1 to TRBJ2-5; D is possibly TRBD1 (5 bases). The germline CDR1 and CDR2 sequences are MNHNS and SASEGT. The CDR3 is 13 amino acids. Trimming left V 6 bases short and J 5 bases short, with 13 bases between. The CDR3 sequence: CASSRQQAETQYF. The CDR3 DNA reads TGTGCCAGCAGCCGACAGCAAGCGGAGACCCAGTACTTC.

The rearrangement joins TRBV20-1 to TRBJ1-2; D is undetermined. The germline V gene encodes CDR1 DFQATT and CDR2 SNEGSKA (reference sequence). The CDR3 loop spans 9 amino acids. The CDR3 reads CTPERGYTF. The CDR3 DNA is TGCACCCCAGAGAGAGGCTACACCTTC.

This clone was found a few times. At the DNA level, this CDR3 is encoded by other sequences in the same sample as well. The chain joins TRBV10-3 to TRBJ2-3, with a weak D call TRBD2 (5 bases). There are 12 residues in the CDR3. V was clipped by 4 bases and J by 5 bases, with 7 bases between them. Per the germline V gene, CDR1 is ENHRY and CDR2 is SYGVKD. CDR3 nucleotides: TGTGCCATCAGTGGGACTCAAGATACGCAGTATTTT. As protein: CAISGTQDTQYF.

This clone occurred a few times. The CDR3 bases are TGTGCCAGCAGCCCCGGACTAGGGACTCTAGCCAAAAACATTCAGTACTTC. This sequence encodes CASSPGLGTLAKNIQYF. The rearrangement links TRBV11-3 to TRBJ2-4, with 7 bases that match TRBD2. V lost 5 bases, J lost 0 bases, and 10 bases stayed unmatched. The germline CDR1 and CDR2 sequences are SGHNT and YENEEA. The length of the CDR3 is 17 residues.

The genes are TRBV6-1 and TRBJ2-4, with TRBD1 identical over 7 bases. Germline V lookup: CDR1 MNHNS, CDR2 SASEGT. CDR3 length: 15 residues. V was clipped by 8 bases and J by 6 bases; unmatched bases: 13. CDR3 in DNA: TGTGCCAGCGCCGTCCAGAGAGGGGACAGAAACATTCAGTACTTC. Translated: CASAVQRGDRNIQYF.

The genes are TRBV18 and TRBJ2-5; D may be TRBD2 (5 bases). CDR3 length: 13 residues. V lost 5 bases, J lost 8 bases, and 15 bases lay in between. Germline V gene data show CDR1 as KGHSH and CDR2 as LQKENI. CDR3 sequence reads: CASSTYSSGTQYF. In DNA form, the CDR3 reads TGTGCCAGCTCAACGTACTCGAGCGGTACCCAGTACTTC. Filled out from reference TRBV18 and TRBJ2-5, the complete variable domain reads NAGVMQNPRHLVRRRGQEARLRCSPMKGHSHVYWYRQLPEEGLKFMVYLQKENIIDESGMPKERFSAEFPKEGPSILRIQQVVRGDSAAYFCASSTYSSGTQYFGPGTRLLVL.

This clone was picked up one time. J is TRBJ1-1 and V is TRBV30; D perhaps matches TRBD1 (6 bases). The CDR3 covers 15 residues. V was clipped by 7 bases and J by 1 base, with 19 bases between them. Germline CDR1 and CDR2: GTSNPN and SVGIG (reference sequence). The CDR3 sequence is CASRGDIHPNTEAFF. The CDR3 coding sequence is TGTGCCTCCCGGGGGGACATCCACCCGAACACTGAAGCTTTCTTT.

The chain recombines TRBV7-9 with TRBJ2-1; D is perhaps TRBD1 (5 bases). This CDR3 is 17 amino acids long. V shed 3 bases and J shed 2 bases, with 17 bases lying between them. Germline V gene data show CDR1 as SEHNR and CDR2 as FQNEAQ (reference sequence). The CDR3 sequence is CASSLSRVKVAYNEQFF. CDR3 nucleotide sequence: TGTGCCAGCAGCTTGAGCAGGGTGAAAGTTGCCTACAATGAGCAGTTCTTC. The full variable domain, completed using reference TRBV7-9 and TRBJ2-1, is DTGVSQNPRHKITKRGQNVTFRCDPISEHNRLYWYRQTLGQGPEFLTYFQNEAQLEKSRLLSDRFSAERPKGSFSTLEIQRTEQGDSAMYLCASSLSRVKVAYNEQFFGPGTRLTVL.

This clone was detected only a few times. The chain employs TRBV21-1 and TRBJ2-7; the table's D call, TRBD2, was not checked against the DNA. TRBV21-1 is classified as a pseudogene. The CDR3 spans 15 residues. CDR3 nucleotide sequence: TGTGCCAGCAGCAAAGGGGCTAGCGGCTCCTACGAGCAGTACGTC. Its translation is CASSKGASGSYEQYV.

A remark on this clone: Within the sample, other DNA sequences also encode this same CDR3. This rearrangement joins TRBV9 to TRBJ2-3; TRBD2 matches 7 bases. The V segment lost 3 bases and the J segment 0 bases; nucleotides outside the gene matches: 1. The CDR3 has 14 residues. The germline V gene encodes CDR1 SGDLS and CDR2 YYNGEE. The CDR3 is CASSATSSTDTQYF. The CDR3 DNA follows: TGTGCCAGCAGCGCGACTAGCAGCACAGATACGCAGTATTTT.

This chain connects TRBV28 to TRBJ2-3, with a weak D call TRBD1 (6 bases). V was cut by 6 bases and J by 1 base, with 11 bases left in between. The CDR3 consists of 14 residues. Per the germline V gene, CDR1 is MDHEN and CDR2 is SYDVKM. Here the CDR3 reads CASRGAGGTDTQYF. CDR3 DNA: TGTGCCAGCAGGGGGGCTGGAGGCACAGATACGCAGTATTTT. Full variable domain (rest looked up from reference TRBV28 and TRBJ2-3): DVKVTQSSRYLVKRTGEKVFLECVQDMDHENMFWYRQDPGLGLRLIYFSYDVKMKEKGDIPEGYSVSREKKERFSLILESASTNQTSMYLCASRGAGGTDTQYFGPGTRLTVL.